This T cell receptor (beta chain) was recovered during a study of blood T cell repertoires in COVID-19. Across the study: The United States, Italy and Spain provided the acute and convalescent COVID-19 samples.

In the study's own analysis: By means of reference gene primer amplification, nucleated cell counts were estimated. Some clones are missing from TCRdb's copy, which holds only in-frame ones; the method was immunoSEQ multiplex PCR. The V and J calls and clone size come from that table; D and trimming were worked out from the DNA. Of around 78,000 clones in the sample, around 90% are singletons; the top ten hold roughly 6%. Germline CDR1 SNHLY, CDR2 FYNNEI. The CDR3 extends over 13 amino acids. V shed 5 bases and J shed 6 bases, with 11 bases lying between them. This clonotype originated in a man aged 45 to 65 with active COVID-19. The sequenced material came from peripheral blood. J is TRBJ2-1 and V is TRBV2; D gene ambiguous. The CDR3 reads CASSILSSNEQFF. The CDR3 DNA follows: TGTGCCAGCAGTATTCTTAGTAGCAATGAGCAGTTCTTC.